This TCR beta chain was profiled in a study of blood T cell repertoires in COVID-19. V was cut by 2 bases and J by 9 bases, with 22 bases left in between. Germline CDR1 and CDR2: KGHDR and SFDVKD. The CDR3 extends over 17 amino acids. The method was immunoSEQ multiplex PCR; TCRdb's version includes in-frame clones alone and lacks a portion of them. The sample holds some 260,000 clones, about four fifths seen once. Material for sequencing was peripheral blood. This clonotype was obtained from an elderly man with acute or convalescent COVID-19. The chain carries TRBV24-1 and TRBJ1-5, with a possible D match to TRBD1 (5 bases). The CDR3 sequence: CATSDSTPVSGAWPQHF. The CDR3 DNA sequence: TGTGCCACCAGTGATTCCACACCCGTTAGTGGGGCCTGGCCCCAGCATTTT.